Listed below are T cell receptor beta chains from one sample, sequenced in a study of blood T cells in healthy people across ages. From the 5' RACE reads, TCRdb called clonotypes with MiXCR, one entry per CDR3 protein. The table has some 800,000 distinct CDR3 sequences, just under 25% seen once. These data are also associated with another study on T cells of mothers and their children.

Sequencing was done on a sample of blood. These receptors came from a boy between 10 and 17 years old in good health. Each CDR3 is given with its conserved first and last residue. A D gene is named only where the DNA matches it firmly. Clone size is not always given. Where it is, it says once, few, many or a class for expanded clones.

V: TRBV14
length: 14
J: TRBJ2-1
D: .
size: .
DNA: TGTGCCAGCAGCCAAGTGACAGTTATGAATGAGCAGTTCTTC
CDR3: CASSQVTVMNEQFF

V: TRBV4-1
length: 17
J: TRBJ2-5
D: TRBD2
size: few
DNA: TGCGCCAGCAGCCAATCGACCCTTAGCGGGAGGGCAGAGACCCAGTACTTC
CDR3: CASSQSTLSGRAETQYF

V: TRBV9
length: 13
J: TRBJ2-7
D: TRBD1
size: few
DNA: TGTGCCAGCAGCGAAGGGACAGGGTACGAGCAGTACTTC
CDR3: CASSEGTGYEQYF

V: TRBV28
length: 15
J: TRBJ2-5
D: TRBD1
size: .
DNA: TGTGCCAGCAGTTTCGGGACAGTCGCGGGAGAGACCCAGTACTTC
CDR3: CASSFGTVAGETQYF

V: TRBV6-2/TRBV6-3
length: 20
J: TRBJ2-1
D: .
size: few
DNA: TGTGCCAGCAGTTACTCGGCAGCGGGTCTAGTTTTGAGCTCCTACAATGAGCAGTTCTTC
CDR3: CASSYSAAGLVLSSYNEQFF

V: TRBV6-5
length: 16
J: TRBJ2-2
D: TRBD2
size: .
DNA: TGTGCCAGCAGTTATACCGGGACTACTGGCGCCGGGGAGCTGTTTTTT
CDR3: CASSYTGTTGAGELFF

V: TRBV7-9
length: 15
J: TRBJ2-2
D: TRBD2
size: .
DNA: TGTGCCAGCAACCACCCGACTAGCGCCCACGGGGAGCTGTTTTTT
CDR3: CASNHPTSAHGELFF

V: TRBV19
length: 15
J: TRBJ1-4
D: .
size: .
DNA: TGTGCCAGTATCGCAGGGATCGCAACTAATGAAAAACTGTTTTTT
CDR3: CASIAGIATNEKLFF

V: TRBV28
length: 12
J: TRBJ2-2
D: TRBD1
size: .
DNA: TGTGCCAGCAAACAGGGGGCCGGGGAGCTGTTTTTT
CDR3: CASKQGAGELFF

V: TRBV7-2
length: 18
J: TRBJ2-7
D: .
size: few
DNA: TGTGCCAGCAGCTTCTATGGCAATCCGGCGGGAAGTACCTACGAGCAGTACTTC
CDR3: CASSFYGNPAGSTYEQYF

V: TRBV30
length: 13
J: TRBJ1-2
D: .
size: few
DNA: TGTGCCTGGAGTGTATATTTATTACGTGGCTACACCTTC
CDR3: CAWSVYLLRGYTF

V: TRBV3-1
length: 16
J: TRBJ2-1
D: TRBD2
size: few
DNA: TGTGCCAGCAGCCTTCGGACTAGCGGGGGGGGCAATGAGCAGTTCTTC
CDR3: CASSLRTSGGGNEQFF

V: TRBV27
length: 16
J: TRBJ1-5
D: .
size: few
DNA: TGTGCCAGCAGTTCAGGGACATGGGGCAGCAATCAGCCCCAGCATTTT
CDR3: CASSSGTWGSNQPQHF

V: TRBV4-1
length: 13
J: TRBJ1-4
D: .
size: .
DNA: TGCGCCAGCAGCCAAGTAGGTTTCGAAAAACCGTTTTTT
CDR3: CASSQVGFEKPFF

V: TRBV12-3/TRBV12-4
length: 14
J: TRBJ2-3
D: .
size: .
DNA: TGTGCCAGCAGTTTAACGCAGCACACAGATACGCAGTATTTT
CDR3: CASSLTQHTDTQYF

V: TRBV28
length: 18
J: TRBJ2-6
D: TRBD2
size: .
DNA: TGTGCCAGCAGCCGTGCTAGCGGGAGCCCCTCTGGGGCCAACGTCCTGACTTTC
CDR3: CASSRASGSPSGANVLTF

V: TRBV20-1
length: 15
J: TRBJ2-2
D: .
size: .
DNA: TGCAGTGCTAGAGATCCCGTACTAGCTTCCGGGGAGCTGTTTTTT
CDR3: CSARDPVLASGELFF

V: TRBV4-1
length: 15
J: TRBJ2-5
D: TRBD1
size: .
DNA: TGCGCCAGCAGCCGGGGGGACAGGTCAGAGGCGACCCAGTACTTC
CDR3: CASSRGDRSEATQYF

V: TRBV6-4
length: 15
J: TRBJ2-3
D: TRBD2
size: .
DNA: TGTGCCAGCAGTGAACAAGAGGGAGGGGCAGATACGCAGTATTTT
CDR3: CASSEQEGGADTQYF

V: TRBV7-2
length: 13
J: TRBJ1-1
D: .
size: .
DNA: TGTGCCAGCACCGCCTACAGGGACACTGAAGCTTTCTTT
CDR3: CASTAYRDTEAFF

V: TRBV12-3/TRBV12-4
length: 14
J: TRBJ2-7
D: TRBD2
size: few
DNA: TGTGCCAGCAGTTTCATGGGCGGGGGCTACGAGCAGTACTTC
CDR3: CASSFMGGGYEQYF

V: TRBV7-8
length: 14
J: TRBJ2-7
D: .
size: .
DNA: TGTGCCAGCAGCCCCCCCGGCAGTCTATACGAGCAGTACTTC
CDR3: CASSPPGSLYEQYF

V: TRBV27
length: 15
J: TRBJ2-1
D: .
size: .
DNA: TGTGCCAGCAGTGAAAGCGTTAGCTCCTACAATGAGCAGTTCTTC
CDR3: CASSESVSSYNEQFF

V: TRBV27
length: 13
J: TRBJ1-1
D: .
size: few
DNA: TGTGCCAGCAGCTTTACAACAAACACTGAAGCTTTCTTT
CDR3: CASSFTTNTEAFF

V: TRBV7-7
length: 14
J: TRBJ2-5
D: .
size: few
DNA: TGTGCTAGCAGCCCATCCCCCATGGAAGAGACCCAGTACTTC
CDR3: CASSPSPMEETQYF

V: TRBV9
length: 16
J: TRBJ2-3
D: TRBD2
size: .
DNA: TGTGCCAGCAGCGTAGTGGCTAGCGGGGGGGTAGATACGCAGTATTTT
CDR3: CASSVVASGGVDTQYF

V: TRBV15
length: 13
J: TRBJ2-1
D: TRBD1
size: .
DNA: TGTGCCACCAGCAGGGGGACAGTCAATGAGCAGTTCTTC
CDR3: CATSRGTVNEQFF

V: TRBV5-1
length: 16
J: TRBJ2-4
D: TRBD1
size: .
DNA: TGCGCCAGCAGCTCTACTCTCGGACAGGGCAAAAACATTCAGTACTTC
CDR3: CASSSTLGQGKNIQYF

V: TRBV6-6
length: 16
J: TRBJ1-1
D: .
size: .
DNA: TGTGCCAGCAGTCCTAAGGTGGGGGAGTTGAACACTGAAGCTTTCTTT
CDR3: CASSPKVGELNTEAFF

V: TRBV29-1
length: 14
J: TRBJ1-2
D: .
size: .
DNA: TGCAGCGTTGTGCCCCTGGGCAGCGTTTTTGGCTACACCTTC
CDR3: CSVVPLGSVFGYTF

V: TRBV15
length: 17
J: TRBJ1-4
D: TRBD1
size: few
DNA: TGTGCCACCAGCAGAGGACAGGGGGTTGTGACTAGTGAAAAACTGTTTTTT
CDR3: CATSRGQGVVTSEKLFF

V: TRBV4-3
length: 14
J: TRBJ2-7
D: TRBD1
size: .
DNA: TGCGCCAGCAGCCAGCTAACAGGGGCCTACGAGCAGTACTTC
CDR3: CASSQLTGAYEQYF

V: TRBV7-9
length: 13
J: TRBJ1-1
D: .
size: .
DNA: TGTGCCAGCAGCTTAGCGGGTACGGGTACGGCTTTCTTT
CDR3: CASSLAGTGTAFF

V: TRBV29-1
length: 13
J: TRBJ2-7
D: .
size: few
DNA: TGCAGCGCAGTTGGCAGGGAAAACTACGAGCAGTACTTC
CDR3: CSAVGRENYEQYF

V: TRBV4-3
length: 15
J: TRBJ1-4
D: .
size: .
DNA: TGCGCCAGCAGCCAAGACCGAGGGCTGGTGGAAAAACTGTTTTTT
CDR3: CASSQDRGLVEKLFF

V: TRBV20-1
length: 14
J: TRBJ2-7
D: TRBD1
size: .
DNA: TGCAGTGCTAGAGCTCCAGACAGGGACTACGAGCAGTACTTC
CDR3: CSARAPDRDYEQYF

V: TRBV14
length: 13
J: TRBJ2-5
D: .
size: .
DNA: TGTGCCAGCAGCCAAGTAGCCGAGGAGACCCAGTACTTC
CDR3: CASSQVAEETQYF

V: TRBV6-6
length: 16
J: TRBJ2-3
D: .
size: few
DNA: TGTGCCAGCAGTCCCATGCCGGGGGGCTCGACAGATACGCAGTATTTT
CDR3: CASSPMPGGSTDTQYF

V: TRBV14
length: 14
J: TRBJ1-1
D: .
size: few
DNA: TGTGCCAGCAGCCAAGACGCCTGGGACACTGAAGCTTTCTTT
CDR3: CASSQDAWDTEAFF

V: TRBV7-9
length: 14
J: TRBJ1-1
D: .
size: .
DNA: TGTGCCAGCAGCGCTAGACGGGAGAACACTGAAGCTTTCTTT
CDR3: CASSARRENTEAFF

V: TRBV5-1
length: 14
J: TRBJ2-1
D: .
size: .
DNA: TGCGTCAGCAGCTTAGCAGGGGAGTACAATGAGCAGTTCTTC
CDR3: CVSSLAGEYNEQFF

V: TRBV14
length: 13
J: TRBJ2-5
D: .
size: many
DNA: TGTGCCAGCAGCCAAAGGGACGGAGAGACCCAGTACTTC
CDR3: CASSQRDGETQYF